A single sample is the source of the 28 T cell receptor beta chains below, sequenced in a study of blood T cell repertoires in COVID-19. Libraries were prepared by immunoSEQ multiplex PCR; TCRdb keeps only in-frame clonotypes and omits some of them. Of around 300,000 clones listed, under 90% are singletons. Material for sequencing was peripheral blood. The receptor set was obtained from a woman aged 35 to 49 who had recovered from COVID-19.

The chain joins TRBV6-1 to TRBJ1-2; the D is unclear. Germline CDR1 reads MNHNS; CDR2 reads SASEGT. The V and J ends lost 2 bases and 5 bases respectively, with 12 bases between them. The CDR3 contains 14 residues. The CDR3 loop reads CASSELRQPYGYTF. The CDR3 DNA is TGTGCCAGCAGTGAATTGCGGCAGCCATATGGCTACACCTTC.

The count of this clone is one. The gene calls are TRBV30 and TRBJ1-2; D is unresolved. Germline V gene data show CDR1 as GTSNPN and CDR2 as SVGIG (reference sequence). The CDR3 has 14 amino acids. V was cut by 1 base and J by 7 bases, with 16 bases left in between. Here the CDR3 reads CAWSGEGSQAGYTF. The CDR3 DNA reads TGTGCCTGGAGTGGAGAGGGCTCCCAGGCTGGCTACACCTTC.

The gene calls are TRBV7-8 and TRBJ2-5, with D unclear. The V and J ends lost 1 base and 5 bases respectively, with 8 bases between them. The CDR3 spans 13 residues. Germline assignment: CDR1 SGHVS and CDR2 FQNEAQ. The CDR3 sequence: CASSLVHGETQYF. The CDR3, as DNA: TGTGCCAGCAGCTTAGTTCACGGGGAGACCCAGTACTTC. The full variable domain, rest sourced from reference TRBV7-8 and TRBJ2-5, is GAGVSQSPRYKVAKRGQDVALRCDPISGHVSLFWYQQALGQGPEFLTYFQNEAQLDKSGLPSDRFFAERPEGSVSTLKIQRTQQEDSAVYLCASSLVHGETQYFGPGTRLLVL.

The chain is built from TRBV27 and TRBJ2-1; 16 nucleotides line up with TRBD2. Germline V gene sequence: CDR1 MNHEY, CDR2 SMNVEV (reference sequence). V lost 2 bases, J lost 8 bases, and 9 bases stayed unmatched. This CDR3 has 18 residues. DNA for the CDR3: TGTGCCAGCAGTTTAGTACCGGGACTAGCGGGAGGGAGGCATGAGCAGTTCTTC. Translation gives CASSLVPGLAGGRHEQFF.

This clone has just one count. The rearrangement links TRBV27 to TRBJ2-7, with 7 bases lining up with TRBD2. CDR3 length: 14 residues. J lost 2 bases, V lost 6 bases, and 7 bases had no gene match. Germline V lookup: CDR1 MNHEY, CDR2 SMNVEV (reference sequence). The DNA of the CDR3 is TGTGCCAGCAGCAGTAGCGGGCGGCCCTACGAGCAGTACTTC. Residues: CASSSSGRPYEQYF.

V usage is TRBV27 and J usage is TRBJ1-5; maybe TRBD1 (5 bases). The CDR3 covers 16 residues. Deletions cut 1 base from V and 5 bases from J, with 15 bases between. Germline values: CDR1 MNHEY, CDR2 SMNVEV (reference sequence). This chain's CDR3 is CASSLYPGQAHQPQHF. The CDR3 coding sequence is TGTGCCAGCAGTTTATACCCAGGGCAGGCACATCAGCCCCAGCATTTT.

The V and J genes are TRBV4-1 and TRBJ1-2; D is perhaps TRBD1 (5 bases). V shed 4 bases and J shed 5 bases, with 17 bases lying between them. CDR3 length: 15 residues. CDR1 MGHRA and CDR2 YSYEKL come from the germline V gene. The CDR3 DNA sequence: TGCGCCAGCAGCCCGGGACTGGCGGGGTCTTATGGCTACACCTTC. Protein: CASSPGLAGSYGYTF.

The chain recombines TRBV24-1 with TRBJ2-1; 8 bases agree with TRBD2. Germline-derived CDR1 and CDR2 are KGHDR and SFDVKD. This CDR3 is built from 16 residues. Germline trimming cut 6 bases from V and 0 bases from J; bases unmatched to any gene: 6. CDR3 loop: CATSRQAGDSYNEQFF. The CDR3 coding sequence is TGTGCCACCAGTAGACAAGCGGGAGACTCCTACAATGAGCAGTTCTTC.

This clone was observed once. This chain links TRBV2 with TRBJ1-4; TRBD1 aligns across 8 bases. The junction had 5 bases not matched to a gene; V was cut back by 4 bases and J by 4 bases. Germline CDR1 and CDR2: SNHLY and FYNNEI. The CDR3 runs to 15 residues. CDR3 sequence reads: CASSGQGPLNEKLFF. The CDR3 DNA sequence: TGTGCCAGCAGTGGACAGGGGCCCCTTAATGAAAAACTGTTTTTT.

The rearrangement uses TRBV3-1 (or the pseudogene TRBV3-2) and TRBJ1-1; D is unclear. CDR1 and CDR2 (germline): LGHDT, YNNKEL (reference sequence). The CDR3 runs to 14 residues. Trimming removed 0 bases at V and 1 base at J, with 6 bases between. The CDR3 loop is CASSQEQANTEAFF. CDR3 DNA: TGTGCCAGCAGCCAAGAGCAGGCGAACACTGAAGCTTTCTTT.

The chain's CDR3 is CASSSTGTDNYGYTF. CDR3 nucleotides: TGTGCCAGCAGCTCCACCGGGACAGATAACTATGGCTACACCTTC. The chain recombines TRBV7-2 with TRBJ1-2; TRBD1 matches at 7 bases. CDR1 and CDR2 from the germline V gene are SGHTA and FQGNSA. V lost 4 bases to trimming and J lost 1 base; unmatched junction nucleotides: 6. The length of the CDR3 is 15 residues. The full variable domain, completed using reference TRBV7-2 and TRBJ1-2, is GAGVSQSPSNKVTEKGKDVELRCDPISGHTALYWYRQSLGQGLEFLIYFQGNSAPDKSGLPSDRFSAERTGGSVSTLTIQRTQQEDSAVYLCASSSTGTDNYGYTFGSGTRLTVV.

This chain uses TRBV10-1 with TRBJ1-5; D might be TRBD1 (5 bases). V lost 10 bases and J lost 5, with 15 bases in between. CDR1 is WNHNN, CDR2 SYGVQD, per germline (reference sequence). The CDR3 has 13 amino acids. This CDR3 reads CATDGGAHQPQHF. DNA of the CDR3: TGCGCCACCGATGGAGGGGCCCATCAGCCCCAGCATTTT.

This chain links TRBV3-1 (or the pseudogene TRBV3-2) with TRBJ1-2; D is unclear. There are 12 residues in the CDR3. Germline V gives CDR1 LGHDT, CDR2 YNNKEL (reference sequence). With 1 base removed from V and 11 bases from J, the gap between germline ends came to 11 bases. This CDR3 reads CASSQVRGRYTF. The CDR3 DNA sequence: TGTGCCAGCAGCCAAGTCAGAGGGCGATACACCTTC.

This sequence joins TRBV25-1 and TRBJ2-7; a weak D match, TRBD1 (5 bases). The germline CDR1 and CDR2 sequences are MGHDK and SYGVNS. V gave up 1 base and J gave up 0 bases, with 7 bases separating them. The CDR3 loop spans 14 amino acids. CDR3 amino acids: CASSEWGTSYEQYF. The DNA of the CDR3 is TGTGCCAGCAGTGAATGGGGCACCTCCTACGAGCAGTACTTC.

CDR3 region: CASSFSGRASYEQYF. The CDR3 nucleotides are TGTGCCAGCAGCTTTAGCGGGAGGGCCTCCTACGAGCAGTACTTC. The chain couples TRBV3-1 (or the pseudogene TRBV3-2) to TRBJ2-7; 11 positions match TRBD2. CDR3 length equals 15 residues. V shed 5 bases and J 0 bases; nucleotides not matched to a gene: 3. Germline CDR1 LGHDT, CDR2 YNNKEL (reference sequence).

The rearrangement joins TRBV6-2 or TRBV6-3 to TRBJ2-7; D is possibly TRBD2 (6 bases). The CDR3 contains 15 residues. V was cut by 0 bases and J by 0 bases, with 9 bases left in between. The germline V gene has CDR1 MNHEY and CDR2 SVGEGT. Here the CDR3 reads CASSYSGGHSYEQYF. CDR3 DNA sequence: TGTGCCAGCAGTTACTCGGGAGGCCACTCCTACGAGCAGTACTTC.

This clone was seen only once. V gene TRBV29-1 combines with J gene TRBJ2-3, with 10 positions matching TRBD1. This CDR3 contains 14 residues. CDR1 is SQVTM, CDR2 ANQGSEA, per germline. J was trimmed by 4 bases and V by 6 bases; bases with no gene match: 7. For the CDR3, the DNA is TGCAGCGTAGACAGGGGGCTTGGGGCAGATACGCAGTATTTT. This encodes CSVDRGLGADTQYF.

This rearrangement joins TRBV27 to TRBJ2-1, with D hard to call. CDR1 is MNHEY, CDR2 SMNVEV, per germline (reference sequence). The CDR3 spans 12 residues. V was pared by 4 bases and J by 3 bases, with 4 bases between. CDR3 bases: TGTGCCAGCAGTTCCTACTACAATGAGCAGTTCTTC. As protein: CASSSYYNEQFF.

The chain joins TRBV27 to TRBJ1-2; no clear D. Germline lookup yields CDR1 MNHEY and CDR2 SMNVEV (reference sequence). CDR3 length: 18 residues. V was pared by 0 bases and J by 0 bases, with 17 bases between. The CDR3, as DNA: TGTGCCAGCAGTTTATCCATACCCGGAGCCGGAGCTAACTATGGCTACACCTTC. It specifies CASSLSIPGAGANYGYTF.

The chain uses TRBV5-1 and TRBJ2-5, with 9 bases fitting TRBD1. The germline gives CDR1 SGHRS, CDR2 YFSETQ. With V trimmed by 4 bases and J by 5 bases, 9 bases remained unmatched. This CDR3 is 15 amino acids long. CDR3 sequence: CASSTVTGGAETQYF. CDR3 in DNA: TGCGCCAGCAGCACGGTAACAGGGGGCGCCGAGACCCAGTACTTC.

The rearrangement uses TRBV2 and TRBJ2-7; 8 bases are a match to TRBD1. V lost 11 bases to trimming and J lost 3 bases; unmatched junction nucleotides: 3. Germline V gives CDR1 SNHLY, CDR2 FYNNEI. The CDR3 loop spans 11 amino acids. CDR3 DNA: TGTGCCGGGGGACAGGTCTACGAGCAGTACTTC. Protein product: CAGGQVYEQYF.

This chain connects TRBV6-6 to TRBJ2-6; TRBD1 is a possible D gene (6 bases). CDR3 length: 17 amino acids. The germline CDR1 and CDR2 sequences are MNHNY and SVGAGI (reference sequence). The V end was cut by 5 bases, the J end by 1 base, with 15 bases between. CDR3 in amino acids: CASSQQGSVSGANVLTF. CDR3 nucleotides: TGTGCCAGCAGTCAACAGGGTAGTGTTTCTGGGGCCAACGTCCTGACTTTC.

The V gene is TRBV5-1, the J gene TRBJ1-1, with D possibly TRBD1 on 6 matching bases. V lost 3 bases and J 1 base, leaving 13 bases between the germline ends. Per the germline V gene, CDR1 is SGHRS and CDR2 is YFSETQ. The CDR3 runs 15 residues. The CDR3 loop reads CASSSPGHRNTEAFF. CDR3 DNA: TGCGCCAGCAGCTCCCCGGGACATCGGAACACTGAAGCTTTCTTT.

This chain connects TRBV7-9 to TRBJ2-7; TRBD1 matches at 7 bases. The CDR3 has 14 residues. CDR1 is SEHNR and CDR2 is FQNEAQ in the germline V gene (reference sequence). V lost 5 bases, J lost 7 bases, and 11 bases stayed unmatched. In DNA form, the CDR3 reads TGTGCCAGCAGCCAAGACAGGGTAATTCGGGAGCAGTACTTC. This translates into CASSQDRVIREQYF. Looking up the rest from reference TRBV7-9 and TRBJ2-7 gives the full variable domain: DTGVSQNPRHKITKRGQNVTFRCDPISEHNRLYWYRQTLGQGPEFLTYFQNEAQLEKSRLLSDRFSAERPKGSFSTLEIQRTEQGDSAMYLCASSQDRVIREQYFGPGTRLTVT.

The rearrangement uses TRBV30 and TRBJ2-2, with D maybe TRBD2 (5 bases). Germline assignment: CDR1 GTSNPN and CDR2 SVGIG (reference sequence). The CDR3 runs 13 residues. Deletions cut 4 bases from V and 3 bases from J, with 9 bases between. CDR3 protein: CAWTDYDTGELFF. CDR3 DNA sequence: TGTGCCTGGACAGACTACGACACCGGGGAGCTGTTTTTT.

This clone has more than one count but fewer than ten. The J gene is TRBJ2-2, the V gene TRBV27; 10 positions agree with TRBD1. The V and J ends lost 8 bases and 2 bases, in that order; junction bases with no gene match: 8. The CDR3 length is 16 residues. The V gene's germline CDR1 is MNHEY and CDR2 SMNVEV (reference sequence). CDR3 loop: CASRPGQGTNTGELFF. As DNA, the CDR3 is TGTGCCAGCCGACCGGGACAGGGGACCAACACCGGGGAGCTGTTTTTT.

The V call is TRBV6-1, the J call TRBJ1-2, with TRBD1 as a possible D gene (6 bases). The CDR3 extends over 13 amino acids. From germline, CDR1 is MNHNS and CDR2 SASEGT. V dropped 6 bases and J dropped 5 bases, with 13 bases sitting between them. As DNA, the CDR3 is TGTGCCAGCAGCCCAGGGGTTGGGTATGGCTACACCTTC. Translation gives CASSPGVGYGYTF.

The genes are TRBV3-1 (or the pseudogene TRBV3-2) and TRBJ2-5, with 11 bases matching TRBD2. The CDR3 is 16 residues long. Losses at the gene ends were 4 bases for V and 2 bases for J; bases not matched to a gene: 6. Germline lookup yields CDR1 LGHDT and CDR2 YNNKEL (reference sequence). The CDR3 bases are TGTGCCAGCAGCCTTTCGACTAGCGGGATACAAGAGACCCAGTACTTC. Protein sequence: CASSLSTSGIQETQYF.